This T cell receptor beta chain is from a study of blood T cell repertoires in COVID-19 (dated by TCRdb to the early 2020s). As for the study more broadly: The collaborator samples originated in the United States, Italy and Spain and spanned the acute and convalescent phases of COVID-19. The prospective study material was composed of cDNA or gDNA derived from T cells, B-cell-depleted T cells, or PBMCs. Deeply sampled blood TCRbeta repertoires from subjects exposed to, actively infected with, or recovered from COVID-19 were included in the dataset. A freely available public database, intended as a resource for researchers studying the immune response to SARS-CoV-2, is where the repertoires were released. Samples came from the ongoing ImmuneRACE study (first 160 participants) plus 1,254 subjects from 6 global collaborators. A de-identified subject ID, COVID-19 status, age in years and sex were almost always included in the sample metadata. Where available, HLA class I and class II types were obtained from metadata supplied by the sample provider rather than from assay-based typing.

The immunoSEQ Assay, a bias-controlled multiplex PCR, was used to amplify TCRbeta CDR3 regions from genomic DNA. Regarding the original processing steps: Nucleated cell counts per sample were estimated from amplification of reference gene primers within the assay. Sequence reads were collapsed and filtered to measure the absolute abundance of every unique TCRbeta CDR3 rearrangement. Productive Simpson clonality was computed per sample as the square root of Simpson's diversity index over productive rearrangements. TCRdb carries this immuneACCESS record with in-frame sequences only. Its versions omit some clonotypes, under half of them owing to an unresolved V gene in the studies checked, with the rest unexplained. For V, J and clone size, that table is used; D and trimming come from the DNA. A total of some 87,000 clones appear in this sample, around three quarters of them only once. The ten largest clones take up 8% to 9% of the sample.

The investigation overall reported the following: The quantity of clinical and demographic metadata differed by source and by participant and was supplied without curation.

About this clone itself: Its antigen has not been determined. Base quality data are lacking; no much larger clone is found one base away.

Samples from volunteer blood donors who had recovered from COVID-19 were contributed by a second Seattle source. The collaborating institutions used their own protocols to collect whole blood in K2EDTA tubes. For TCRbeta analysis, collaborators shipped samples as frozen whole blood, isolated PBMCs, or DNA extracted from either of those sample types. Taken from cysteine to phenylalanine, the CDR3 has 15 residues. CDR3 DNA only is kept here, 45 bases in frame from base 1. V loses 3 bases at its end and J loses 7 bases; junction bases beyond the gene matches: 6. According to the germline V gene, CDR1 reads KGHDR and CDR2 reads SFDVKD.

Recombination connected TRBV24-1 to TRBJ2-1, and 9 junction bases match TRBD1. Sequenced input: peripheral blood. This sequence was found in a man aged 50 to 60 who had recovered from COVID-19. The CDR3 region has the sequence CATSDMGQGRNEQFF. The DNA sequence is given as TGTGCCACCAGTGATATGGGACAGGGTCGGAATGAGCAGTTCTTC.